The 29 T cell receptor beta chains below all came from one sample that was sequenced in a study of blood T cell repertoires in COVID-19. Using immunoSEQ multiplex PCR, the repertoire was profiled, and TCRdb retains in-frame clones only, with some absent. This sample has about 250,000 clones, with roughly 80% found just once. Sequenced sample: peripheral blood. The receptors shown here come from a woman older than 75 with acute or convalescent COVID-19.

The chain joins TRBV28 to TRBJ1-5; maybe TRBD1 (6 bases). There are 15 residues in the CDR3. Germline V gives CDR1 MDHEN, CDR2 SYDVKM. Deletions cut 6 bases from V and 5 bases from J, with 17 bases between. The CDR3 sequence is CASRSSGGSHQPQHF. CDR3 in DNA: TGTGCCAGCAGATCCAGCGGGGGCAGTCATCAGCCCCAGCATTTT. Based on the CDR3 plus reference TRBV28 and TRBJ1-5, the full variable domain is DVKVTQSSRYLVKRTGEKVFLECVQDMDHENMFWYRQDPGLGLRLIYFSYDVKMKEKGDIPEGYSVSREKKERFSLILESASTNQTSMYLCASRSSGGSHQPQHFGDGTRLSIL.

V usage is TRBV28 and J usage is TRBJ1-5; 7 bases align to TRBD1. The ends lost 6 bases at V and 4 bases at J; junction bases unmatched: 6. CDR1 and CDR2 from the germline V gene are MDHEN and SYDVKM. CDR3 length: 14 residues. Here the CDR3 reads CASSPGQINQPQHF. The CDR3 DNA is TGTGCCAGCAGCCCGGGACAGATAAATCAGCCCCAGCATTTT.

This chain connects TRBV7-8 to TRBJ1-4; 8 bases map to TRBD1. V lost 9 bases, J lost 6 bases, and 6 bases stayed unmatched. The CDR3 covers 13 residues. Looked up from germline, CDR1 is SGHVS and CDR2 is FQNEAQ. The CDR3 loop reads CASRQGRDEKLFF. DNA for the CDR3: TGTGCCAGTAGACAGGGGAGGGATGAAAAACTGTTTTTT. Combining the CDR3 with reference TRBV7-8 and TRBJ1-4 gives the whole variable domain GAGVSQSPRYKVAKRGQDVALRCDPISGHVSLFWYQQALGQGPEFLTYFQNEAQLDKSGLPSDRFFAERPEGSVSTLKIQRTQQEDSAVYLCASRQGRDEKLFFGSGTQLSVL.

This clone came up a few times. V is TRBV6-5 and J is TRBJ1-2; D possibly corresponds to TRBD1 (6 bases). CDR3 length: 15 amino acids. The V gene lost 8 bases and the J gene lost 8 bases, with 24 bases spanning the gap. Germline V lookup: CDR1 MNHEY, CDR2 SVGAGI. The CDR3 nucleotides read TGTGCCAGCTCAGGACAGCCCACCTACCTTCTGGGCTACACCTTC. Translation: CASSGQPTYLLGYTF.

This chain connects TRBV6-1 to TRBJ1-6; D uncertain. This CDR3 region has 14 residues. The germline V gene encodes CDR1 MNHNS and CDR2 SASEGT. V shed 6 bases and J shed 8 bases, with 14 bases lying between them. For the CDR3, the DNA is TGTGCCAGCAGAACGGGCTTAGCGGATTCACCCCTCCACTTT. Its translation is CASRTGLADSPLHF.

The rearrangement uses TRBV23-1 and TRBJ1-5, with 12 bases aligning to TRBD1. Being an ORF, TRBV23-1 has a function that is uncertain. The CDR3 spans 19 residues. Trimming removed 7 bases from V and 0 bases from J; junction bases left unmatched: 13. CDR3 DNA sequence: TGCGCCAGCAACCGGGACAGGGGGCTAAAAACTAATAGCAATCAGCCCCAGCATTTT. This encodes CASNRDRGLKTNSNQPQHF.

This chain uses TRBV6-5 with TRBJ2-1, with TRBD1 matching 7 bases. J was trimmed by 13 bases and V by 8 bases; bases with no gene match: 14. This CDR3 is 13 amino acids long. Germline values: CDR1 MNHEY, CDR2 SVGAGI. CDR3 in DNA: TGTGCCAGCTGGGACAGAGGAGATTCGGAACAGTTCTTC. It translates to CASWDRGDSEQFF.

The chain combines TRBV3-1 (or the pseudogene TRBV3-2) with TRBJ2-7; D call uncertain. CDR1 is LGHDT and CDR2 is YNNKEL in the germline V gene (reference sequence). The length of the CDR3 is 12 residues. Trimming took 4 bases from V and 3 from J, leaving 7 bases between them. The CDR3, as DNA: TGTGCCAGCAGCCCACAGTTCTACGAGCAGTACTTC. This gives the protein CASSPQFYEQYF.

The CDR3 region has the DNA TGTGCCAGCAGTGTGGGACAGAGGGGTGGTGTTTATGGCTACACCTTC. Protein product: CASSVGQRGGVYGYTF. The chain employs TRBV2 and TRBJ1-2, with 7 nucleotides matching TRBD1. The CDR3 is 16 amino acids. Germline trimming cut 4 bases from V and 5 bases from J; bases unmatched to any gene: 13. Germline values: CDR1 SNHLY, CDR2 FYNNEI.

This sequence joins TRBV13 and TRBJ2-1, with 11 nucleotides matching TRBD2. Germline CDR1 reads PRHDT; CDR2 reads FYEKMQ (reference sequence). The CDR3 runs to 15 residues. The trim removed 2 bases at V and 9 bases at J, leaving 6 bases unmatched. This chain's CDR3 is CASSLSLAGVGEQFF. DNA of the CDR3: TGTGCCAGCAGCTTATCACTAGCGGGGGTCGGTGAGCAGTTCTTC.

The V and J genes are TRBV12-3 or TRBV12-4 and TRBJ1-1, with D maybe TRBD1 (6 bases). V was trimmed by 6 bases and J by 1 base, leaving 9 bases between them. This CDR3 spans 13 amino acids. The CDR3 loop is CASSSDRNTEAFF. For the CDR3, the DNA is TGTGCCAGCAGCTCGGACAGGAACACTGAAGCTTTCTTT.

The chain joins TRBV2 to TRBJ2-7, with 12 bases lining up with TRBD2. Germline lookup yields CDR1 SNHLY and CDR2 FYNNEI. Trimming cost V 9 bases and J 5 bases; bases outside gene matches: 5. CDR3 length equals 13 residues. The CDR3 is CASGLAGIDEQYF. The CDR3, as DNA: TGTGCCAGTGGACTAGCGGGAATCGACGAGCAGTACTTC.

The V call is TRBV5-1, the J call TRBJ2-1; maybe TRBD2 (5 bases). This CDR3 comprises 16 residues. Per the germline V gene, CDR1 is SGHRS and CDR2 is YFSETQ. V gave up 0 bases and J gave up 4 bases, with 14 bases separating them. In DNA, the CDR3 is TGCGCCAGCAGCTTGGGTGTGCGGGCAGCATACAATGAGCAGTTCTTC. This encodes CASSLGVRAAYNEQFF.

Concerning this clone itself: Germline is not matched at one junction end, which may reflect a read error. The chain combines TRBV5-1 with TRBJ1-4; D remains ambiguous. Germline V CDR1 and CDR2: SGHRS, YFSETQ. The CDR3 is 10 residues long. This chain's CDR3 is CASTSRIRQF. CDR3 nucleotide sequence: TGCGCCAGCACCTCCAGGATTCGGCAATTT.

This chain connects TRBV6-6 to TRBJ1-6; tentatively, D is TRBD1 (5 bases). Germline-derived CDR1 and CDR2 are MNHNY and SVGAGI (reference sequence). The germline V and J ends were trimmed by 5 bases and 0 bases, with 8 bases remaining between them. This CDR3 comprises 15 residues. The CDR3 DNA sequence: TGTGCCAGCAGTCGGCAGGGCTCCTATAATTCACCCCTCCACTTT. Amino acid sequence: CASSRQGSYNSPLHF.

This clone has a single count. The chain's CDR3 is CASSSTGASGANVLTF. The CDR3, as DNA: TGTGCCAGCAGCTCCACAGGGGCCTCTGGGGCCAACGTCCTGACTTTC. This chain uses TRBV7-9 with TRBJ2-6; 7 nucleotides agree with TRBD1. Germline trimming cut 4 bases from V and 0 bases from J; bases unmatched to any gene: 3. Looked up from germline, CDR1 is SEHNR and CDR2 is FQNEAQ (reference sequence). The CDR3 has 16 residues. The full variable domain, completed using reference TRBV7-9 and TRBJ2-6, is DTGVSQNPRHKITKRGQNVTFRCDPISEHNRLYWYRQTLGQGPEFLTYFQNEAQLEKSRLLSDRFSAERPKGSFSTLEIQRTEQGDSAMYLCASSSTGASGANVLTFGAGSRLTVL.

The chain recombines TRBV27 with TRBJ2-5, with D tentatively TRBD2 (7 bases). CDR1 MNHEY and CDR2 SMNVEV come from the germline V gene (reference sequence). Trimming cost V 6 bases and J 5 bases, with 19 bases left between them. There are 15 residues in the CDR3. Here the CDR3 DNA reads TGTGCCAGCAGCGACGTTTCGGGGGGCAGGGAGACCCAGTACTTC. Translation: CASSDVSGGRETQYF.

This chain connects TRBV2 to TRBJ1-4; 9 nucleotides match TRBD1. This CDR3 comprises 12 residues. The V gene's germline CDR1 is SNHLY and CDR2 FYNNEI. With 9 bases clipped from V and 7 bases from J, the junction kept 3 bases outside the gene matches. The CDR3 DNA is TGTGCCAGGGGACAGGGCAGTGAAAAACTGTTTTTT. Translating it yields CARGQGSEKLFF. Full variable domain (remainder filled in from reference TRBV2 and TRBJ1-4): EPEVTQTPSHQVTQMGQEVILRCVPISNHLYFYWYRQILGQKVEFLVSFYNNEISEKSEIFDDQFSVERPDGSNFTLKIRSTKLEDSAMYFCARGQGSEKLFFGSGTQLSVL.

The rearrangement links TRBV15 to TRBJ2-1, with 8 nucleotides matching TRBD1. The CDR3 runs 15 residues. V dropped 6 bases and J dropped 10; count of bases not matched to a gene: 14. In germline, CDR1 is LNHNV, CDR2 YYDKDF (reference sequence). The CDR3 bases are TGTGCCACCAGGTCAGACAGGGGATCTGAGCGCGAGCAGTTCTTC. Protein sequence: CATRSDRGSEREQFF.

V gene TRBV3-1 (or the pseudogene TRBV3-2) combines with J gene TRBJ1-1, with 11 bases identical to TRBD1. This CDR3 is 16 amino acids long. V gave up 2 bases and J gave up 3 bases; unmatched junction bases: 5. Germline V CDR1 and CDR2: LGHDT, YNNKEL (reference sequence). CDR3 sequence: CASSQRTGGTYTEAFF. CDR3 in DNA: TGTGCCAGCAGCCAAAGGACAGGGGGCACGTACACTGAAGCTTTCTTT.

This clone was observed a single time. The V and J genes are TRBV20-1 and TRBJ1-6, with D possibly being TRBD1 (5 bases). V was clipped by 3 bases and J by 10 bases, with 25 bases between them. CDR1 DFQATT and CDR2 SNEGSKA come from the germline V gene (reference sequence). The CDR3 has 17 residues. CDR3 protein: CSASYGGSGTLGSPLHF. In DNA form, the CDR3 reads TGCAGTGCTAGTTATGGGGGGAGTGGGACCCTGGGATCACCCCTCCACTTT.

The gene calls are TRBV24-1 and TRBJ1-2; TRBD1 aligns across 8 bases. Germline V CDR1 and CDR2: KGHDR, SFDVKD. The V and J ends lost 4 bases and 6 bases, in that order; junction bases with no gene match: 3. The CDR3 spans 13 residues. The CDR3 is CATSDLTGDGYTF. CDR3 DNA: TGTGCCACCAGTGACTTGACAGGGGATGGCTACACCTTC.

The V call is TRBV3-1 (or the pseudogene TRBV3-2), the J call TRBJ1-4; TRBD1 aligns across 9 bases. Germline trimming cut 6 bases from V and 2 bases from J; bases unmatched to any gene: 4. There are 15 residues in the CDR3. Per the germline V gene, CDR1 is LGHDT and CDR2 is YNNKEL (reference sequence). Here the CDR3 reads CASSRQGDTNEKLFF. In nucleotides, the CDR3 is TGTGCCAGCAGTCGACAGGGGGATACTAATGAAAAACTGTTTTTT.

The chain recombines TRBV7-8 with TRBJ1-1; 8 bases match TRBD1. Unmatched junction bases numbered 10, after V lost 5 bases and J lost 5 bases. CDR1 is SGHVS and CDR2 is FQNEAQ in the germline V gene. This CDR3 is 15 amino acids long. For the CDR3, the DNA is TGTGCCAGCAGCCGAGAAGACAGGGGTGGGACTGAAGCTTTCTTT. It encodes CASSREDRGGTEAFF. Full variable domain (remainder filled in from reference TRBV7-8 and TRBJ1-1): GAGVSQSPRYKVAKRGQDVALRCDPISGHVSLFWYQQALGQGPEFLTYFQNEAQLDKSGLPSDRFFAERPEGSVSTLKIQRTQQEDSAVYLCASSREDRGGTEAFFGQGTRLTVV.

CDR3 coding DNA: TGTGCCATCGGACAGACTTTAAGCTCCTATAATTCACCCCTCCACTTT. Residues: CAIGQTLSSYNSPLHF. V usage is TRBV2 and J usage is TRBJ1-6, with D possibly matching TRBD1 (6 bases). The V gene's germline CDR1 is SNHLY and CDR2 FYNNEI. Trimming took 10 bases from V and 0 from J, leaving 16 bases between them. The CDR3 covers 16 residues.

The table lists this clone with a few counts. V gene TRBV6-6 combines with J gene TRBJ2-3; perhaps TRBD1 as D (7 bases). The CDR3 extends over 14 amino acids. Germline loops: CDR1 MNHNY, CDR2 SVGAGI (reference sequence). Between the trimmed V and J ends, which lost 2 bases and 15 bases, there was a span of 21 bases. CDR3 coding DNA: TGTGCCAGCAGTTACCGACAGGGACTTGGATGGCACTATTTT. This gives the protein CASSYRQGLGWHYF.

The rearrangement joins TRBV3-1 (or the pseudogene TRBV3-2) to TRBJ2-2; D is undetermined. V was shortened by 6 bases and J by 4 bases, with 12 bases between the two germline ends. This CDR3 is built from 14 residues. Per germline, CDR1 LGHDT and CDR2 YNNKEL (reference sequence). The CDR3 sequence is CASRPTAVTGELFF. As DNA, the CDR3 is TGTGCCAGCAGGCCGACCGCGGTCACCGGGGAGCTGTTTTTT.

Only a few counts were recorded for this clone. The chain carries TRBV28 and TRBJ1-2; D is unresolved. Trimming removed 5 bases from V and 3 bases from J, with 22 bases in between. The CDR3 length is 17 residues. Germline V CDR1 and CDR2: MDHEN, SYDVKM. CDR3 coding DNA: TGTGCCAGCAGTCCATTGGGTGGCAGCCTAGCCCACTATGGCTACACCTTC. Translated: CASSPLGGSLAHYGYTF.

The rearrangement uses TRBV5-1 and TRBJ2-3; TRBD2 agrees at 12 bases. The CDR3 has 16 residues. V was clipped by 4 bases and J by 3 bases; unmatched bases: 6. Germline lookup yields CDR1 SGHRS and CDR2 YFSETQ. CDR3 coding DNA: TGCGCCAGCAGCCCCCAAACTAGCGGGAGGACAGATACGCAGTATTTT. It translates to CASSPQTSGRTDTQYF.